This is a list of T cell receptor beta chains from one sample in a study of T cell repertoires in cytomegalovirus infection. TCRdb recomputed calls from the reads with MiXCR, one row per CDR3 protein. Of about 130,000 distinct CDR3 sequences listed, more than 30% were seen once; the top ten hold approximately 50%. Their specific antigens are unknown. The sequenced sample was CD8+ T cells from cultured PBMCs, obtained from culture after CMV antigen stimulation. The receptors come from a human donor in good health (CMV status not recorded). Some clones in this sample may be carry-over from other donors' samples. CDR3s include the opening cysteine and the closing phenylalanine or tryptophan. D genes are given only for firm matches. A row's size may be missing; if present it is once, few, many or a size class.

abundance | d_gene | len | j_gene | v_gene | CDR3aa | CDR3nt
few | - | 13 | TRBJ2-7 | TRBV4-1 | CASSGEFTYEQYF | TGCGCCAGCAGTGGGGAGTTTACCTACGAGCAGTACTTC
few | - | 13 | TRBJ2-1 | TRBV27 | CASSLTPYNEQFF | TGTGCCAGCAGTTTGACCCCCTACAATGAGCAGTTCTTC
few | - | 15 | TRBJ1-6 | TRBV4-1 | CASSQEVPGNSPLHF | TGCGCCAGCAGCCAAGAAGTGCCAGGGAATTCACCCCTCCACTTT
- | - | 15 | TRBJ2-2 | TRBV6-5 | CASSNPPGENGELFF | TGTGCCAGCAGTAACCCCCCGGGGGAGAACGGGGAGCTGTTTTTT
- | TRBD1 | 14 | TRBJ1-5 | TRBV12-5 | CASGPGQAYQPQHF | TGTGCTAGTGGTCCGGGACAGGCCTATCAGCCCCAGCATTTT
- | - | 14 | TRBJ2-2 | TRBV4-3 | CASSQDPSPGELFF | TGCGCCAGCAGCCAAGATCCCAGCCCCGGGGAGCTGTTTTTT
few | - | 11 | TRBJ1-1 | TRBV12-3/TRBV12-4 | CASTGGTEAFF | TGTGCCAGCACCGGAGGCACTGAAGCTTTCTTT
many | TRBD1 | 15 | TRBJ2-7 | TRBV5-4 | CASSLADRGLYEQYF | TGTGCCAGCAGCTTGGCGGACAGGGGATTGTACGAGCAGTACTTC
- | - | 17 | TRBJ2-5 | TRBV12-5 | CASGLANKTADQETQYF | TGTGCTAGTGGTTTGGCCAATAAAACAGCCGACCAAGAGACCCAGTACTTC
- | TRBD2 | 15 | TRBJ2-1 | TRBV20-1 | CSARELAGNTNEQFF | TGCAGTGCTAGAGAGCTAGCGGGGAATACTAATGAGCAGTTCTTC
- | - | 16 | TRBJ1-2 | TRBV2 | CASSEPTRQRIYGYTF | TGTGCCAGCAGTGAACCAACCCGACAGCGTATCTATGGCTACACCTTC
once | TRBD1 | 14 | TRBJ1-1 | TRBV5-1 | CASSLRTGGSEAFF | TGCGCCAGCAGCCTACGGACAGGGGGAAGTGAAGCTTTCTTT
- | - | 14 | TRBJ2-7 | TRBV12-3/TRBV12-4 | CASSFAETDYEQYF | TGTGCCAGCAGTTTTGCCGAGACCGACTACGAGCAGTACTTC
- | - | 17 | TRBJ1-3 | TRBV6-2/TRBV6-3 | CASSSRVEEVHENTIYF | TGTGCCAGCAGTTCCCGCGTGGAGGAGGTTCACGAAAACACCATATATTTT
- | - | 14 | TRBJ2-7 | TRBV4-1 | CASSQGASSYEQYF | TGCGCCAGCAGCCAAGGTGCCAGCTCCTACGAGCAGTACTTC
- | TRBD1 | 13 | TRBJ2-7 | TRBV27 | CASSFGQGYEQYF | TGTGCCAGCAGTTTCGGACAGGGCTACGAGCAGTACTTC
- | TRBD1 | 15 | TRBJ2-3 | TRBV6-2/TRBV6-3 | CASSEGDRFTDTQYF | TGTGCCAGCAGTGAAGGGGACAGGTTCACAGATACGCAGTATTTT
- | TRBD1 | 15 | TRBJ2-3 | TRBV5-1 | CASSLGQGPTDTQYF | TGCGCCAGCAGCTTGGGACAGGGCCCCACAGATACGCAGTATTTT
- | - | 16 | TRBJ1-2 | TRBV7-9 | CASSRLPRQATYGYTF | TGTGCCAGCAGTCGTTTACCCCGACAGGCAACCTATGGCTACACCTTC
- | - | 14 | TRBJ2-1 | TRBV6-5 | CASSYGGSYNEQFF | TGTGCCAGCAGTTACGGGGGATCCTACAATGAGCAGTTCTTC
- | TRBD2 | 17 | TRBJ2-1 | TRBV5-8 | CASSSVGGDYLINEQFF | TGTGCCAGCAGCTCCGTGGGGGGGGACTACCTAATCAATGAGCAGTTCTTC
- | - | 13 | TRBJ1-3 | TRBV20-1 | CSAQRGHGNTIYF | TGCAGTGCTCAGCGAGGGCATGGAAACACCATATATTTT
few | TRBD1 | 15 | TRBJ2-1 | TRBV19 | CASSTGGWSYNEQFF | TGTGCCAGTAGTACAGGGGGATGGTCCTACAATGAGCAGTTCTTC
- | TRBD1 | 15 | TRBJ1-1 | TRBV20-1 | CSARSLTGTGTEAFF | TGCAGTGCTAGATCCTTGACAGGGACCGGCACTGAAGCTTTCTTT
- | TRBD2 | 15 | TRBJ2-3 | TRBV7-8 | CASSTGLAITDTQYF | TGTGCCAGCAGCACGGGACTAGCGATCACAGATACGCAGTATTTT
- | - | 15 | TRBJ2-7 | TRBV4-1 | CASSQQTGFPYEQYF | TGCGCCAGCAGCCAACAAACAGGGTTTCCCTACGAGCAGTACTTC
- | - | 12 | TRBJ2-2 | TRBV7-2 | CASSLGLGELFF | TGTGCCAGCAGTTTAGGGTTGGGGGAGCTGTTTTTT
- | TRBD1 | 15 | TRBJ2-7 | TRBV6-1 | CASSDRGQGTYEQYF | TGTGCCAGCAGTGATAGGGGACAGGGGACCTACGAGCAGTACTTC
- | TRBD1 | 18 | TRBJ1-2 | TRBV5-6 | CASLKSRDRGWGNYGYTF | TGTGCCAGCCTCAAATCCCGGGACAGGGGATGGGGTAACTATGGCTACACCTTC
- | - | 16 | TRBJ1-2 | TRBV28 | CASSFGAGGHPSGYTF | TGTGCCAGCAGTTTCGGGGCGGGGGGCCACCCGTCTGGCTACACCTTC
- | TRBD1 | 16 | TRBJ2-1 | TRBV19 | CASTPRRTGGRNIQFF | TGTGCCAGTACCCCGCGGCGGACAGGGGGCCGGAACATTCAGTTCTTC
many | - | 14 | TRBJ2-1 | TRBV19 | CASSMRTRYNEQFF | TGTGCCAGTAGTATGCGGACTCGCTACAATGAGCAGTTCTTC
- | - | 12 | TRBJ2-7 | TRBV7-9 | CASSDSFYEQYF | TGTGCCAGCAGCGACAGCTTCTACGAGCAGTACTTC
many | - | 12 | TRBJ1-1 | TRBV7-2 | CASSPLGTGAFF | TGTGCCAGCAGCCCCCTGGGGACGGGCGCTTTCTTT
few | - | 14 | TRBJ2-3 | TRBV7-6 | CASSSSASTDTQYF | TGTGCCAGCAGCTCTAGCGCCAGCACAGATACGCAGTATTTT
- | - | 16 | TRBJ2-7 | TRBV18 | CASSPSAGVLAYEQYF | TGTGCCAGCTCACCTAGTGCAGGGGTATTGGCCTACGAGCAGTACTTC
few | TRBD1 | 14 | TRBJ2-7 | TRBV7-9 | CASSFQGESYEQYF | TGTGCCAGCAGCTTTCAGGGGGAGTCCTACGAGCAGTACTTC
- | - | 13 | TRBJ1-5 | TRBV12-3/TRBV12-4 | CASSFPGDQPQHF | TGTGCCAGCAGTTTCCCGGGTGACCAGCCCCAGCATTTT
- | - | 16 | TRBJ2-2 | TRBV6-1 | CASTEWDTDITGELFF | TGTGCCAGCACTGAATGGGACACCGACATCACCGGGGAGCTGTTTTTT
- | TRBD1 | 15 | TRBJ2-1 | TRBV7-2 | CASSRTGSSYNEQFF | TGTGCCAGCAGCCGGACAGGGAGCTCCTACAATGAGCAGTTCTTC
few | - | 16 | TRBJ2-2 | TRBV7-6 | CASSFRLFGDTGELFF | TGTGCTAGCAGCTTCCGTCTCTTTGGAGATACCGGGGAGCTGTTTTTT
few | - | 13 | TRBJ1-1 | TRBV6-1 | CASSQTVDTEAFF | TGTGCCAGCAGTCAGACAGTCGACACTGAAGCTTTCTTT
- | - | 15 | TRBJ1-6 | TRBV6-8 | CASSYVTAYNSPLHF | TGTGCCAGCAGTTACGTGACAGCCTATAATTCACCCCTCCACTTT
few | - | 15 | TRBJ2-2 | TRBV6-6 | CASSPPRGSTGELFF | TGTGCCAGCAGTCCCCCTCGGGGGAGCACCGGGGAGCTGTTTTTT
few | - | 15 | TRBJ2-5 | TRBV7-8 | CASSLDLTDQETQYF | TGTGCCAGCAGCTTAGATTTGACAGACCAAGAGACCCAGTACTTC
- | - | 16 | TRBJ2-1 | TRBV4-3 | CASSQDGLPPYNEQFF | TGCGCCAGCAGCCAAGATGGGCTCCCGCCTTACAATGAGCAGTTCTTC
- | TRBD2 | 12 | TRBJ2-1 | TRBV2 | CATLGGGLGQFF | TGTGCCACCCTGGGGGGGGGTTTGGGGCAGTTCTTC
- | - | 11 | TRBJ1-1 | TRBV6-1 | CVSSFNTEAFF | TGTGTCAGCAGCTTTAACACTGAAGCTTTCTTT
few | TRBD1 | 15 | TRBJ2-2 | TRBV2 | CASSEGDRQTGELFF | TGTGCCAGCAGTGAGGGGGACAGACAAACCGGGGAGCTGTTTTTT
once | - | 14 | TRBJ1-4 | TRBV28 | CASSSQGQGEKLFF | TGTGCCAGCAGTTCACAGGGTCAGGGAGAAAAACTGTTTTTT
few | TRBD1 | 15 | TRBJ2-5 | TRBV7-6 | CASSARFDRGGTQYF | TGTGCCAGCAGCGCACGCTTCGACAGGGGAGGGACCCAGTACTTC
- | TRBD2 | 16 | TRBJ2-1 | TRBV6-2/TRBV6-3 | CASRSLTSGGYNEQFF | TGTGCCAGCAGATCCCTTACTAGCGGGGGCTACAATGAGCAGTTCTTC
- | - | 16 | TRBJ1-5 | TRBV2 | CASSGGAGNSNQPQHF | TGTGCCAGCAGTGGGGGGGCTGGAAATAGCAATCAGCCCCAGCATTTT
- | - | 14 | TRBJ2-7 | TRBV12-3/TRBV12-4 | CASSLVGGPYEQYF | TGTGCCAGCAGTTTAGTGGGAGGACCCTACGAGCAGTACTTC
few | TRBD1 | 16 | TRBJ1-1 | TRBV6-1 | CASRTGTGHMDKEAFF | TGTGCCAGCAGGACCGGGACAGGGCATATGGATAAAGAAGCTTTCTTT
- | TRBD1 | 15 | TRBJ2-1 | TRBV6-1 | CASSYTGQGVNEQFF | TGTGCCAGCAGTTATACGGGACAGGGGGTAAATGAGCAGTTCTTC
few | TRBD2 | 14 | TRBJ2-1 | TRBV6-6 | CASSTGTSGNEQFF | TGTGCCAGCAGTACCGGGACTAGCGGCAATGAGCAGTTCTTC
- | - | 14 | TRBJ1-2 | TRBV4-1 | CASSQDVARYGYTF | TGCGCCAGCAGCCAAGATGTGGCACGCTATGGCTACACCTTC
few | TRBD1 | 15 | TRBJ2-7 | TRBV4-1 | CASSQEDRAPYEQYF | TGCGCCAGCAGCCAAGAGGACAGGGCGCCCTACGAGCAGTACTTC
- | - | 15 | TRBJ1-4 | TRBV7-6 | CASTRRELTNEKLFF | TGTGCCAGCACCAGGAGGGAACTAACTAATGAAAAACTGTTTTTT